The present entry profiles one TCR beta chain with its context. An input of about 0.5 to 1 ug of RNA was subjected to reverse transcription using random hexamers. Multiplex PCR with immunoSEQ amplified the TCR beta CDR3 across 54 Vbeta and 13 Jbeta. TCRdb re-called the immunoSEQ multiplex PCR reads through MiXCR, storing one row per CDR3 protein. The data show around 170,000 distinct CDR3 sequences, roughly 94% seen once. This entry is derived from a study of CD8 T cells in Susac syndrome. The length of the CDR3 is 16 residues. Trimming cost V 5 bases and J 3 bases; bases outside gene matches: 10. Germline-derived CDR1 and CDR2 are DFQATT and SNEGSKA (reference sequence). Age- and sex-matched healthy donors served as the control group. It was negative isolation that provided the CD8+ and CD4+ T cells, whereas TEMRA cells were enriched by FACS.

Specimen: CD4+ T cells from PBMCs. The receptor was isolated from a human donor in good health. This chain links TRBV20-1 with TRBJ2-6, with TRBD2 matching over 7 bases. In nucleotides, the CDR3 is TGCAGTGCTTGGGGGGGGGTTAGGCATGGGGCCAACGTCCTGACTTTC. Translated, it gives CSAWGGVRHGANVLTF.